This T cell receptor (beta chain) was identified in a study of graft-versus-host responses after intestinal transplantation. This table comes from immunoSEQ multiplex PCR, and its TCRdb copy is limited to in-frame clones, with some not included. The sample contains about 35,000 clones, more than 85% of which appear only once. For this clone: Antigen unknown.

V gave up 0 bases and J gave up 6 bases, with 20 bases separating them. This CDR3 comprises 17 residues. The V gene's germline CDR1 is SEHNR and CDR2 FQNEAQ (reference sequence). This specimen consisted of unstimulated CD8+ T cells sorted from spleen or lymph node cells, obtained before transplant. The chain links TRBV7-9 to TRBJ1-1; D perhaps matches TRBD1 (6 bases). The TCR comes from a human donor who was the organ donor for an intestinal transplant. This CDR3 reads CASSLAGRPRGYAEAFF. CDR3 bases: TGTGCCAGCAGCTTAGCGGGTCGGCCCAGGGGTTACGCTGAAGCTTTCTTT.